This entry features one TCR beta chain sequence. Authors' methods: Using reference gene primer amplification, nucleated cell counts were estimated. This table comes from immunoSEQ multiplex PCR, and its TCRdb copy is limited to in-frame clones, with some not included. D and trimming were read from the DNA, whereas the V and J calls and clone size are those reported in that table. The data show roughly 150,000 clones, over 75% seen once. The data originate from a study of blood T cell repertoires in COVID-19. Looked up from germline, CDR1 is SGHTA and CDR2 is FQGNSA. The CDR3 is made up of 11 amino acids. V lost 0 bases and J lost 8, with 4 bases in between.

Material for sequencing was peripheral blood. The rearrangement joins TRBV7-2 to TRBJ1-1; D gene uncertain. The receptor was isolated from a human donor in a cohort sampled during active COVID-19. The CDR3 region is CASSLASEAFF. The CDR3 coding sequence is TGTGCCAGCAGCTTAGCGTCAGAAGCTTTCTTT.